This TCR beta chain was profiled in a study of T-cell reconstitution after alpha-beta-depleted transplantation in children. The library targeted TCRbeta and was prepared with unique molecular identifiers. TCRdb called the PCR reads again in MiXCR, with one record for every CDR3 protein. Found here are 600,000 to 700,000 distinct CDR3 sequences, about 15% of them singletons; the top ten hold 0.85% to 1.3%. This clonotype appeared many times. The sequence was obtained from a human donor who donated a stem cell graft to a child with acute myeloid leukemia. This sample comprised PBMCs from the stem cell graft donor, obtained from the stem cell graft.

The CDR3: CAISESSGYNSPLHF. DNA of the CDR3: TGTGCCATCAGTGAGTCGTCTGGTTATAATTCACCCCTCCACTTT. V is TRBV10-3 and J is TRBJ1-6; D unclear. CDR3 length: 15 residues. Germline V gene lookup returns CDR1 ENHRY and CDR2 SYGVKD. V lost 0 bases and J lost 4, with 7 bases in between.